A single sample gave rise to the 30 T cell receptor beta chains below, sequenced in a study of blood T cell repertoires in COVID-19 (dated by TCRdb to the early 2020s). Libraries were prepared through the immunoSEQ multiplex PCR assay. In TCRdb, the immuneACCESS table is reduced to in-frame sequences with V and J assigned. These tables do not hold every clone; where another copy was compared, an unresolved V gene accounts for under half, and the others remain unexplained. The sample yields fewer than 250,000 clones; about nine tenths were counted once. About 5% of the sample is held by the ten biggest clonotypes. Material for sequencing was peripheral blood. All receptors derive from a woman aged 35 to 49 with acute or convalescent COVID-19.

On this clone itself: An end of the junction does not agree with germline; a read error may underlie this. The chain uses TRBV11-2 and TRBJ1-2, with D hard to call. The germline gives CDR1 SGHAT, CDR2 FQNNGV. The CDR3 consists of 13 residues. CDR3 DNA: TGTGCCAGCAGCTTCCCCGCGGGGTCGGGAGATGACTTC. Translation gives CASSFPAGSGDDF.

CDR3 region: CASRAPGGTEAFF. The CDR3 DNA sequence: TGTGCCAGCAGGGCCCCAGGGGGCACTGAAGCTTTCTTT. The chain combines TRBV5-5 with TRBJ1-1; TRBD1 aligns across 7 bases. Germline V gives CDR1 SGHKS, CDR2 YYEKEE (reference sequence). There are 13 residues in the CDR3. Germline trimming cut 5 bases from V and 4 bases from J; bases unmatched to any gene: 5. Looking up the rest from reference TRBV5-5 and TRBJ1-1 gives the full variable domain: DAGVTQSPTHLIKTRGQQVTLRCSPISGHKSVSWYQQVLGQGPQFIFQYYEKEERGRGNFPDRFSARQFPNYSSELNVNALLLGDSALYLCASRAPGGTEAFFGQGTRLTVV.

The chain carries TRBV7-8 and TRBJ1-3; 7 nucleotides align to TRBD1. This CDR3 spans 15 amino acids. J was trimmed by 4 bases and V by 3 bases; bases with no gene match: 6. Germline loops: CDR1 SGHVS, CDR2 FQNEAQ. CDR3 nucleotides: TGTGCCAGCAGCTTGCCGGGACAGCCAGGAAACACCATATATTTT. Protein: CASSLPGQPGNTIYF.

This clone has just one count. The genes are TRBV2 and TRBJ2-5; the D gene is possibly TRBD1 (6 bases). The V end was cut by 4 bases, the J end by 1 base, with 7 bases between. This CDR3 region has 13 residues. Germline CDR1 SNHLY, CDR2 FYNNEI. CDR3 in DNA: TGTGCCAGCAGTGGGGACACCCAAGAGACCCAGTACTTC. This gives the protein CASSGDTQETQYF.

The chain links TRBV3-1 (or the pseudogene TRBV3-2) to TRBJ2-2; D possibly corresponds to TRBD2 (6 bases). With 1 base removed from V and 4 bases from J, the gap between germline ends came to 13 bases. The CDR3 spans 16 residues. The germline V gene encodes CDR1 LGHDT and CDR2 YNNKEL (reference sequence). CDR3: CASSQAGTGSTGELFF. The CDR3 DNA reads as TGTGCCAGCAGCCAAGCGGGGACTGGAAGCACCGGGGAGCTGTTTTTT.

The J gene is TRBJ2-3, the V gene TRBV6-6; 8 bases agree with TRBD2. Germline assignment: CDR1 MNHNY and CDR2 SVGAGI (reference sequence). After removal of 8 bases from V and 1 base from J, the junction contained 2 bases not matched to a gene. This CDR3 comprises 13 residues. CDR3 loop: CASRGGRTDTQYF. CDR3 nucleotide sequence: TGTGCCAGCCGGGGGGGGCGCACAGATACGCAGTATTTT.

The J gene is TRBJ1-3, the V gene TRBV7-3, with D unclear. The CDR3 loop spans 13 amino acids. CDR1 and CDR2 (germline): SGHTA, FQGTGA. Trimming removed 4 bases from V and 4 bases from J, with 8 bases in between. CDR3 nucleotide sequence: TGTGCCAGCAGCTCCGGAGCAGGAAACACCATATATTTT. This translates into CASSSGAGNTIYF.

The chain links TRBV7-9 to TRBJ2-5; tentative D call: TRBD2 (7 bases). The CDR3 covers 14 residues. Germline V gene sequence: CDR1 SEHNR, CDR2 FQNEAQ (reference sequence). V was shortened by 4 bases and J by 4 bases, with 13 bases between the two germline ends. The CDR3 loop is CASSYVGGLETQYF. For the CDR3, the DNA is TGTGCCAGCAGCTACGTGGGGGGGCTAGAGACCCAGTACTTC. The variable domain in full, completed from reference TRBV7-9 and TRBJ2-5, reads DTGVSQNPRHKITKRGQNVTFRCDPISEHNRLYWYRQTLGQGPEFLTYFQNEAQLEKSRLLSDRFSAERPKGSFSTLEIQRTEQGDSAMYLCASSYVGGLETQYFGPGTRLLVL.

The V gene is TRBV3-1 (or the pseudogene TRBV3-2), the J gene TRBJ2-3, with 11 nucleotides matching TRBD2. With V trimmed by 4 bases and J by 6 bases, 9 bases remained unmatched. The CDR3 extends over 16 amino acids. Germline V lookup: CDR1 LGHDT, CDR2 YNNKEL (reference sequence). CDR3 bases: TGTGCCAGCAGCCCAGTAGCGGGGGGGCCTAGGGATACGCAGTATTTT. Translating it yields CASSPVAGGPRDTQYF.

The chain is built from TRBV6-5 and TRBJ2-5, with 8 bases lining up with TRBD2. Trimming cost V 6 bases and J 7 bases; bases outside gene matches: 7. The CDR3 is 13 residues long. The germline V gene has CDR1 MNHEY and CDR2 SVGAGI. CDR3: CASRGGGIGTQYF. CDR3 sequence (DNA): TGTGCCAGCAGGGGCGGGGGGATTGGGACCCAGTACTTC.

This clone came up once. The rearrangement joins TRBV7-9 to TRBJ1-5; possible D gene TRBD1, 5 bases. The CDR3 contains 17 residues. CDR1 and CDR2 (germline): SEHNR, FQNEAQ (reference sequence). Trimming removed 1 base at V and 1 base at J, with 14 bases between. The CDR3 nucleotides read TGTGCCAGCAGCTTAGGGTTTAGGACATCGAGCAATCAGCCCCAGCATTTT. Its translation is CASSLGFRTSSNQPQHF.

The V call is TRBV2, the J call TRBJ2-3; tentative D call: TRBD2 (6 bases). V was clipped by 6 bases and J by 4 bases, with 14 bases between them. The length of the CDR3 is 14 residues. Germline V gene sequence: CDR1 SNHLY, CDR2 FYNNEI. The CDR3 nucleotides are TGTGCCAGCAGGGGACTTACCCGAGCAGATACGCAGTATTTT. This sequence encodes CASRGLTRADTQYF.

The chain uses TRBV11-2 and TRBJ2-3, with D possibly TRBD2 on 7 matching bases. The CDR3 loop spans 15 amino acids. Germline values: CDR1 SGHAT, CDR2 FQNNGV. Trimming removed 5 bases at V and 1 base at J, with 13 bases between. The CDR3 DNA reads TGTGCCAGCAGCAACCGAGGGGGGGGCACAGATACGCAGTATTTT. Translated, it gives CASSNRGGGTDTQYF.

The CDR3 protein is CASSQRQGPSEKLFF. DNA for the CDR3: TGTGCCAGCAGCCAACGACAGGGGCCTAGTGAAAAACTGTTTTTT. The V gene is TRBV14, the J gene TRBJ1-4; TRBD1 aligns across 8 bases. J was trimmed by 7 bases and V by 2 bases; bases with no gene match: 6. The CDR3 consists of 15 residues. The germline CDR1 and CDR2 sequences are SGHDN and FVKESK. The complete variable domain, with remaining parts taken from reference TRBV14 and TRBJ1-4, reads EAGVTQFPSHSVIEKGQTVTLRCDPISGHDNLYWYRRVMGKEIKFLLHFVKESKQDESGMPNNRFLAERTGGTYSTLKVQPAELEDSGVYFCASSQRQGPSEKLFFGSGTQLSVL.

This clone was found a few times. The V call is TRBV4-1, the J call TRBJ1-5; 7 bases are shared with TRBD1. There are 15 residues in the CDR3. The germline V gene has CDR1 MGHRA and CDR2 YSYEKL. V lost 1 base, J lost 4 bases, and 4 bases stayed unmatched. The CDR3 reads CASSQAGQLNQPQHF. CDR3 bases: TGCGCCAGCAGCCAAGCGGGACAGTTGAATCAGCCCCAGCATTTT.

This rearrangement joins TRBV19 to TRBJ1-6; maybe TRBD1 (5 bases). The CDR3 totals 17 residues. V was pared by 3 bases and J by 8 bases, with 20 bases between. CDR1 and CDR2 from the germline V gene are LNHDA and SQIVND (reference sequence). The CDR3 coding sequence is TGTGCCAGTAGTATGGGGCCGAGGCAGGGAAATGATTCACCCCTCCACTTT. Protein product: CASSMGPRQGNDSPLHF.

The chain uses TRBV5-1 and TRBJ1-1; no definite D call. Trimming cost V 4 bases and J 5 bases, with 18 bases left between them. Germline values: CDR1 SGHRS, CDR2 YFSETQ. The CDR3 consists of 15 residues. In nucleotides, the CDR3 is TGCGCCAGCAGCCTCAAGGACTCGGGAGGAACTGAAGCTTTCTTT. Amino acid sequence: CASSLKDSGGTEAFF. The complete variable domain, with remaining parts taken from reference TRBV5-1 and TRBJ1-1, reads KAGVTQTPRYLIKTRGQQVTLSCSPISGHRSVSWYQQTPGQGLQFLFEYFSETQRNKGNFPGRFSGRQFSNSRSEMNVSTLELGDSALYLCASSLKDSGGTEAFFGQGTRLTVV.

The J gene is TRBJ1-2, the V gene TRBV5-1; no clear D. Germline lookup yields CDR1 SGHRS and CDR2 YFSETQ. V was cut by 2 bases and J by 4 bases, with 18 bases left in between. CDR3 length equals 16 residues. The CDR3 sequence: CASSLGHRSMLYGYTF. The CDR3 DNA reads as TGCGCCAGCAGCTTAGGCCACCGGAGTATGCTCTATGGCTACACCTTC.

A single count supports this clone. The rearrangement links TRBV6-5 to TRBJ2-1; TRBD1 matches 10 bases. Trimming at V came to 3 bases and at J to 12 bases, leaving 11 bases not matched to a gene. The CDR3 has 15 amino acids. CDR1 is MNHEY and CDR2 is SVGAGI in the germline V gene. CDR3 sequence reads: CASSYSTGGAITQFF. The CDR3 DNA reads TGTGCCAGCAGTTATTCGACAGGGGGCGCGATCACGCAGTTCTTC.

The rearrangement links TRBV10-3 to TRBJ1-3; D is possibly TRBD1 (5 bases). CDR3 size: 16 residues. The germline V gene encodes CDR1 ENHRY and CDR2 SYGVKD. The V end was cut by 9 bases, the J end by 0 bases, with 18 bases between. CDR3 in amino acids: CAIKRQGTLSGNTIYF. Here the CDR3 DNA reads TGTGCCATAAAAAGGCAGGGCACCCTCTCTGGAAACACCATATATTTT.

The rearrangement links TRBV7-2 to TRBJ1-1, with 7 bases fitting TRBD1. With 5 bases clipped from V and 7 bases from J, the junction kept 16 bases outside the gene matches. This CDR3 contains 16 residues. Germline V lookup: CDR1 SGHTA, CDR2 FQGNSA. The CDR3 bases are TGTGCCAGCAGCCCACCCCGCACAGGGGTAAGAGGTGAAGCTTTCTTT. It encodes CASSPPRTGVRGEAFF.

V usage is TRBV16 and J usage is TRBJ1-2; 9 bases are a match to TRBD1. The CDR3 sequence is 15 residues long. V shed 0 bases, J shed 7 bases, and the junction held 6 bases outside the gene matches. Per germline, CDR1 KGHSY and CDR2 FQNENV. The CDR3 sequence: CASSQSGDREFGYTF. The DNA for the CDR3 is TGTGCCAGCAGCCAATCGGGGGACAGGGAGTTTGGCTACACCTTC.

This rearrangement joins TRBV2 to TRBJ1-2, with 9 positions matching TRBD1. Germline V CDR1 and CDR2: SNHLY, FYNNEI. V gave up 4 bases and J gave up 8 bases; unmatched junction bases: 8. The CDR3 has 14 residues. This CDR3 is CASSVTGGVWGYTF. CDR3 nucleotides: TGTGCCAGCAGTGTTACAGGGGGCGTCTGGGGCTACACCTTC.

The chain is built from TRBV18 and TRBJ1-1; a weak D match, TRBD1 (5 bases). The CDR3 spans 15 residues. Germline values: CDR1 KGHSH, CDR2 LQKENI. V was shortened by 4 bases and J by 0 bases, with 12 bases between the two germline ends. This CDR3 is CASSREQAVNTEAFF. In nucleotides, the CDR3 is TGTGCCAGCTCACGAGAACAGGCGGTGAACACTGAAGCTTTCTTT.

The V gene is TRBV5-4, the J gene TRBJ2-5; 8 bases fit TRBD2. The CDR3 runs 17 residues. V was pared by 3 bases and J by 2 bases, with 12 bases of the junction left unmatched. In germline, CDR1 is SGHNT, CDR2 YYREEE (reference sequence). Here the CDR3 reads CASSYQGRAGGQETQYF. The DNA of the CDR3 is TGTGCCAGCAGCTATCAAGGGAGGGCGGGGGGTCAAGAGACCCAGTACTTC.

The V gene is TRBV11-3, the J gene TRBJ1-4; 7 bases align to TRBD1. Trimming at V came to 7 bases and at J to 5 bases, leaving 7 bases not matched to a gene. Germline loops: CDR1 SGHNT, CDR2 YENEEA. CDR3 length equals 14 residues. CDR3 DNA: TGTGCCAGCATCCAGGGACAGAGGAATGAAAAACTGTTTTTT. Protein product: CASIQGQRNEKLFF.

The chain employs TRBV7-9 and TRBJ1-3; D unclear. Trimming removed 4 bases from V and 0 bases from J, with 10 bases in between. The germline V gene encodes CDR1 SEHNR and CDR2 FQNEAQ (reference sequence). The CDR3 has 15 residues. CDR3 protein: CASSSRGNSGNTIYF. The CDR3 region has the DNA TGTGCCAGCAGCTCGCGAGGTAACTCTGGAAACACCATATATTTT.

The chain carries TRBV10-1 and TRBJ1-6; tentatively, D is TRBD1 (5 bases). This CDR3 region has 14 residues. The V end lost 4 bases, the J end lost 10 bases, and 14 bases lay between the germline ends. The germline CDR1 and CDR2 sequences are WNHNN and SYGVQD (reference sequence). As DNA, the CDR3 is TGCGCCAGCAGTGCGGGACTGCGAGGATCACCCCTCCACTTT. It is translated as CASSAGLRGSPLHF.

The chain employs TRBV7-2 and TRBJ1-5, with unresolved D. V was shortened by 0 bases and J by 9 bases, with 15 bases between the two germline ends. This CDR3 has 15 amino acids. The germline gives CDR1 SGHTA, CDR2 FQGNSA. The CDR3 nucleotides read TGTGCCAGCAGCTTAGCGTTCGGAGGGTACGGGCCCCAGCATTTT. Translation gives CASSLAFGGYGPQHF.

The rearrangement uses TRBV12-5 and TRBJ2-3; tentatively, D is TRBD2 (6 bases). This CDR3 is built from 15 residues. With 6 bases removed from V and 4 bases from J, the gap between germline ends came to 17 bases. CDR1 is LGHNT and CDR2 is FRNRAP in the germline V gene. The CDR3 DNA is TGTGCTAGTGGATTACTTCTGGGAGGAGCAGATACGCAGTATTTT. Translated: CASGLLLGGADTQYF.